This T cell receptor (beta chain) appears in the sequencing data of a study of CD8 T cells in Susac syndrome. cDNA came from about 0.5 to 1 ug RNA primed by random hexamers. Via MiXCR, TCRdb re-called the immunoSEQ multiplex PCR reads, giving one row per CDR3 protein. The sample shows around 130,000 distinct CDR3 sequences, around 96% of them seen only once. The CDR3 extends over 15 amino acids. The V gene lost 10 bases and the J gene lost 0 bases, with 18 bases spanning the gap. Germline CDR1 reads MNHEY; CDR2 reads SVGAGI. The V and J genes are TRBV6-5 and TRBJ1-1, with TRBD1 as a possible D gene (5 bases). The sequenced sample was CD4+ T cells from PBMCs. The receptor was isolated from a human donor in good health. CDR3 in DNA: TGTGCCACAACACTGGGGGGACGTATGAACACTGAAGCTTTCTTT. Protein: CATTLGGRMNTEAFF.